The source of this TCR beta chain is a study of a mutant IDH1 vaccine in newly diagnosed glioma. Germline V gene lookup returns CDR1 MNHEY and CDR2 SMNVEV (reference sequence). CDR3 length: 15 amino acids. V was clipped by 6 bases and J by 0 bases, with 12 bases between them. Time point reported: week 35, safety follow-up. A 20-mer mutant IDH1 peptide at 300 ug was injected subcutaneously with topical imiquimod. Donors' newly diagnosed IDH1-mutant WHO grade 3 or 4 astrocytomas lacked nuclear ATRX. The method was immunoSEQ multiplex PCR; TCRdb's version includes in-frame clones alone and lacks a portion of them. The table shows about 26,000 clones, with around 78% occurring only once. About this clone itself: As yet, its antigen is unknown.

The input for sequencing was PBMCs, taken from a glioma patient whose treatment included an IDH1 peptide vaccine. The chain is built from TRBV27 and TRBJ1-5; D ambiguous. The TCR sequence derives from a man aged 30-40 years with glioma. The CDR3 sequence: CASRPGPYSNQPQHF. CDR3 bases: TGTGCCAGCAGACCCGGGCCGTATAGCAATCAGCCCCAGCATTTT.